The next 19 T cell receptor beta chains were all read from a single sample in a study of identical twins. TCRdb reanalysed the 5' RACE reads using MiXCR and keeps one entry per CDR3 protein. Counted here are around 490,000 distinct CDR3 sequences, about a fifth occurring once; the ten biggest clones make up 0.48%. This same sample was also taken into another study, of yellow fever vaccine responses in identical twins.

The sample comprised CD4+ T cells sorted from blood. These receptors all come from a woman between 18 and 29 years old in good health.

The rearrangement joins TRBV7-7 to TRBJ2-1; 13 nucleotides align to TRBD2. CDR3 length: 17 residues. J was trimmed by 6 bases and V by 4 bases; bases with no gene match: 9. Germline CDR1 reads SSHAT; CDR2 reads FNYEAQ (reference sequence). CDR3: CASSSGLAGRAVNEQFF. CDR3 DNA sequence: TGTGCCAGCAGCTCGGGACTAGCGGGGAGGGCGGTCAATGAGCAGTTCTTC.

This rearrangement joins TRBV7-2 to TRBJ2-3, with D perhaps TRBD1 (6 bases). Germline V CDR1 and CDR2: SGHTA, FQGNSA. Trimming pared 6 bases from V and 5 bases from J, leaving 15 bases between. The CDR3 has 14 amino acids. DNA for the CDR3: TGTGCCAGCAGGACGCAAACAGGGCTAGATACGCAGTATTTT. Its translation: CASRTQTGLDTQYF.

In this sample, this clonotype turned up a few times. This chain joins TRBV5-1 and TRBJ1-5; perhaps TRBD1 as D (6 bases). From germline, CDR1 is SGHRS and CDR2 YFSETQ. The CDR3 is 14 amino acids. V lost 4 bases and J lost 3, with 11 bases in between. The CDR3 protein is CASSMGGPNQPQHF. The CDR3 region has the DNA TGCGCCAGCAGCATGGGGGGGCCCAATCAGCCCCAGCATTTT.

This clonotype appeared a few times. This chain links TRBV14 with TRBJ2-2; the D gene is possibly TRBD1 (5 bases). V dropped 2 bases and J dropped 6 bases, with 10 bases sitting between them. The CDR3 totals 14 residues. Per germline, CDR1 SGHDN and CDR2 FVKESK. The CDR3 DNA reads TGTGCCAGCAGCCAAACCCAGGGTCCCGGGGAGCTGTTTTTT. It encodes CASSQTQGPGELFF.

J is TRBJ2-1 and V is TRBV4-2; 9 bases match TRBD2. The germline V gene has CDR1 LGHNA and CDR2 YNFKEQ. This CDR3 has 19 residues. J gave up 0 bases and V 4 bases, and 13 bases lay outside the gene matches. CDR3 residues: CASSPRGASGTSSYNEQFF. The CDR3 nucleotides are TGTGCCAGCAGCCCCAGGGGAGCTAGCGGGACCAGCTCCTACAATGAGCAGTTCTTC.

CDR3 DNA: TGCGCCAGCAGCTCCCCCTGGGGGGTTCAGTACCAAGAGACCCAGTACTTC. Its translation is CASSSPWGVQYQETQYF. The chain carries TRBV5-1 and TRBJ2-5; the D gene is possibly TRBD2 (6 bases). The CDR3 loop spans 17 amino acids. Germline V lookup: CDR1 SGHRS, CDR2 YFSETQ. Trimming took off 3 bases at V and 0 bases at J, with 18 bases between the two ends. Complete variable domain (other parts from reference TRBV5-1 and TRBJ2-5): KAGVTQTPRYLIKTRGQQVTLSCSPISGHRSVSWYQQTPGQGLQFLFEYFSETQRNKGNFPGRFSGRQFSNSRSEMNVSTLELGDSALYLCASSSPWGVQYQETQYFGPGTRLLVL.

V is TRBV20-1 and J is TRBJ1-6; TRBD1 matches 7 bases. Per the germline V gene, CDR1 is DFQATT and CDR2 is SNEGSKA (reference sequence). This CDR3 region has 14 residues. After removal of 3 bases from V and 9 bases from J, the junction contained 8 bases not matched to a gene. The CDR3 protein is CSASEDRITSPLHF. CDR3 nucleotide sequence: TGCAGTGCTAGTGAGGACAGGATTACTTCACCCCTCCACTTT.

This clonotype was seen more than once but under ten times. This sequence joins TRBV9 and TRBJ2-3; D gene unclear. There are 15 residues in the CDR3. Trimming cost V 3 bases and J 0 bases, with 11 bases left between them. Germline loops: CDR1 SGDLS, CDR2 YYNGEE. In DNA, the CDR3 is TGTGCCAGCAGCGGTGGCGAGCCTAGCACAGATACGCAGTATTTT. This codes for CASSGGEPSTDTQYF.

There are a few counts of this clonotype. The chain combines TRBV24-1 with TRBJ1-5; 10 bases are a match to TRBD1. The germline V gene has CDR1 KGHDR and CDR2 SFDVKD. Trimming at V came to 4 bases and at J to 3 bases, leaving 2 bases not matched to a gene. The CDR3 runs 15 residues. DNA for the CDR3: TGTGCCACCAGTGAGGGACAGGGGATCAATCAGCCCCAGCATTTT. It translates to CATSEGQGINQPQHF.

The chain uses TRBV12-3 or TRBV12-4 and TRBJ2-4; no clear D gene. The CDR3 is 14 residues long. Trimming cost V 3 bases and J 0 bases, with 6 bases left between them. CDR3 nucleotide sequence: TGTGCCAGCAGTTTCGTCGGAGCCAAAAACATTCAGTACTTC. Translated: CASSFVGAKNIQYF.

This clonotype was observed a handful of times. V gene TRBV3-1 combines with J gene TRBJ2-5, with a weak D call TRBD2 (7 bases). Germline CDR1 reads LGHDT; CDR2 reads YNNKEL (reference sequence). Trimming cost V 1 base and J 2 bases, with 11 bases left between them. This CDR3 comprises 15 residues. CDR3 in DNA: TGTGCCAGCAGCCAAGCGCGGGGGCCACAAGAGACCCAGTACTTC. Translation gives CASSQARGPQETQYF.

V usage is TRBV4-1 and J usage is TRBJ2-4; D remains ambiguous. The CDR3 loop spans 16 amino acids. Germline CDR1 MGHRA, CDR2 YSYEKL. V lost 0 bases to trimming and J lost 1 base, with 10 bases between them. CDR3 DNA: TGCGCCAGCAGCCAAGATTCATTCGAGGCCAAAAACATTCAGTACTTC. Translated, it gives CASSQDSFEAKNIQYF.

This clonotype has more than one count but fewer than ten. The chain has TRBV9 and TRBJ1-4; D ambiguous. Between the trimmed V and J ends, which lost 3 bases and 6 bases, there was a span of 18 bases. The germline gives CDR1 SGDLS, CDR2 YYNGEE. The CDR3 sequence is 16 residues long. The CDR3 bases are TGTGCCAGCAGCGCCAGCCCGACGGCGCGTGATGAAAAACTGTTTTTT. Translating gives CASSASPTARDEKLFF.

The J gene is TRBJ1-1, the V gene TRBV19, with 8 bases lining up with TRBD1. The germline V gene has CDR1 LNHDA and CDR2 SQIVND (reference sequence). CDR3 size: 16 residues. With 5 bases clipped from V and 5 bases from J, the junction kept 13 bases outside the gene matches. DNA of the CDR3: TGTGCCAGTAGTTCCCAGGGGGCAGGAACGGGGACTGAAGCTTTCTTT. Encoded protein: CASSSQGAGTGTEAFF.

In DNA, the CDR3 is TGTGCCATCAGTGAGGTAGGGGGATCGAACACCGGGGAGCTGTTTTTT. Amino acids: CAISEVGGSNTGELFF. This sequence joins TRBV10-3 and TRBJ2-2, with a tentative D call TRBD1 (6 bases). V was shortened by 2 bases and J by 0 bases, with 10 bases between the two germline ends. From germline, CDR1 is ENHRY and CDR2 SYGVKD. This CDR3 is 16 amino acids long.

The table lists this clonotype with a count of one. V usage is TRBV5-1 and J usage is TRBJ2-3; the D gene is possibly TRBD2 (6 bases). Between the trimmed V and J ends, which lost 0 bases and 0 bases, there was a span of 17 bases. This CDR3 region has 18 residues. Germline V gene sequence: CDR1 SGHRS, CDR2 YFSETQ. In DNA, the CDR3 is TGCGCCAGCAGCTTGGCCGGGGGAGGCGGGACCAGCACAGATACGCAGTATTTT. The encoded protein is CASSLAGGGGTSTDTQYF.

This clonotype was counted between two and nine times. The V gene is TRBV5-1, the J gene TRBJ1-2; 9 bases line up with TRBD1. Germline trimming cut 4 bases from V and 5 bases from J; bases unmatched to any gene: 6. Germline assignment: CDR1 SGHRS and CDR2 YFSETQ. The CDR3 spans 14 residues. CDR3 coding DNA: TGCGCCAGCAGCACGGGACAGGGACAATATGGCTACACCTTC. This translates into CASSTGQGQYGYTF.

This clonotype was counted between two and nine times. The chain joins TRBV5-1 to TRBJ2-2; 8 bases line up with TRBD2. This CDR3 region has 17 residues. V shed 4 bases and J 2 bases; nucleotides not matched to a gene: 10. The V gene's germline CDR1 is SGHRS and CDR2 YFSETQ. The CDR3 sequence is CASSQRGLSLNTGELFF. The DNA for the CDR3 is TGCGCCAGCAGCCAGCGGGGGCTCAGCCTAAACACCGGGGAGCTGTTTTTT. The full variable domain, completed using reference TRBV5-1 and TRBJ2-2, is KAGVTQTPRYLIKTRGQQVTLSCSPISGHRSVSWYQQTPGQGLQFLFEYFSETQRNKGNFPGRFSGRQFSNSRSEMNVSTLELGDSALYLCASSQRGLSLNTGELFFGEGSRLTVL.

This chain uses TRBV2 with TRBJ2-2; TRBD1 agrees at 7 bases. Germline loops: CDR1 SNHLY, CDR2 FYNNEI. After removal of 4 bases from V and 6 bases from J, the junction contained 5 bases not matched to a gene. This CDR3 spans 14 amino acids. The CDR3 bases are TGTGCCAGCAGTGGAGACAGGGTAGCCGGGGAGCTGTTTTTT. It codes for CASSGDRVAGELFF. Together with reference TRBV2 and TRBJ2-2, the CDR3 gives the full variable domain: EPEVTQTPSHQVTQMGQEVILRCVPISNHLYFYWYRQILGQKVEFLVSFYNNEISEKSEIFDDQFSVERPDGSNFTLKIRSTKLEDSAMYFCASSGDRVAGELFFGEGSRLTVL.